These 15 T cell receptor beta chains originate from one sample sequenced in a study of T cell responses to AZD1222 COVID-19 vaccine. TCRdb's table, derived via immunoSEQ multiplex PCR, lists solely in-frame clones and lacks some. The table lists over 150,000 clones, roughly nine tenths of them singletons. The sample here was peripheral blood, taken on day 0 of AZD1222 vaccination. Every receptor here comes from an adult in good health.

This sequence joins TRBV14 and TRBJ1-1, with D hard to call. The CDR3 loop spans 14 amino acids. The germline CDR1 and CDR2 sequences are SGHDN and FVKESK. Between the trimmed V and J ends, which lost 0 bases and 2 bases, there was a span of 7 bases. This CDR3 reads CASSQDHGNTEAFF. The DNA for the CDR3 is TGTGCCAGCAGCCAAGATCATGGAAACACTGAAGCTTTCTTT.

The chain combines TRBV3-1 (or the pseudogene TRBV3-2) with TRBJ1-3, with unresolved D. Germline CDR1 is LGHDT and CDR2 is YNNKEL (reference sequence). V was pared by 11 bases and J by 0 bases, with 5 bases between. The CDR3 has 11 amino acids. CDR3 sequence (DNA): TGTGCCGTATACTCTGGAAACACCATATATTTT. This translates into CAVYSGNTIYF.

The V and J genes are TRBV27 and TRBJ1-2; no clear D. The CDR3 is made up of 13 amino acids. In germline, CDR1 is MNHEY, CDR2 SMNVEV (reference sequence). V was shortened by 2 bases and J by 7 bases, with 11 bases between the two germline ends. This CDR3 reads CASSLDKSTGYTF. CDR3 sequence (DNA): TGTGCCAGCAGTTTAGACAAGTCGACTGGCTACACCTTC.

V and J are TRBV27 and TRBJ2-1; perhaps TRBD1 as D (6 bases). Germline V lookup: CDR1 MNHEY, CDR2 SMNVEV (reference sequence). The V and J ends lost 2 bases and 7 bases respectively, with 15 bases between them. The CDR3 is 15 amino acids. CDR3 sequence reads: CASSLIGRGGNEQFF. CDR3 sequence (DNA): TGTGCCAGCAGTTTAATCGGCAGGGGCGGGAATGAGCAGTTCTTC.

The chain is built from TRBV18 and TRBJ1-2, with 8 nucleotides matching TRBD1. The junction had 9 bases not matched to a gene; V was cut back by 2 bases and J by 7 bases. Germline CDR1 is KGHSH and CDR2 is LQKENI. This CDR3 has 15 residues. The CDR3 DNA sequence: TGTGCCAGCTCACCATTGGGACAGGATGCCCTTGGCTACACCTTC. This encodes CASSPLGQDALGYTF.

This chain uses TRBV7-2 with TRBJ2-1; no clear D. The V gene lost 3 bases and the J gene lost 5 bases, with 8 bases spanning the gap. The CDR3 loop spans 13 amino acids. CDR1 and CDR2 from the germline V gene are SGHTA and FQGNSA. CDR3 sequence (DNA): TGTGCCAGCAGCTTTGAGTTCCACAATGAGCAGTTCTTC. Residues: CASSFEFHNEQFF.

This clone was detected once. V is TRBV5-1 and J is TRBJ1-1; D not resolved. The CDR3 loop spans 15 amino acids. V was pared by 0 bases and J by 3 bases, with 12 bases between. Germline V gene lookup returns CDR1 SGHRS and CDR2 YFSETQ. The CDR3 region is CASSLGLGRDTEAFF. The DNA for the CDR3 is TGCGCCAGCAGCTTGGGGCTCGGAAGGGACACTGAAGCTTTCTTT.

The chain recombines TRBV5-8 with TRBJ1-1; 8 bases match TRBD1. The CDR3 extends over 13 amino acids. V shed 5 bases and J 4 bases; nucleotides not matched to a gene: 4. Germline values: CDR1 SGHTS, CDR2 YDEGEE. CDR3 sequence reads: CASRTGAPTEAFF. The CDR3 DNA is TGTGCCAGCAGGACAGGGGCCCCCACTGAAGCTTTCTTT.

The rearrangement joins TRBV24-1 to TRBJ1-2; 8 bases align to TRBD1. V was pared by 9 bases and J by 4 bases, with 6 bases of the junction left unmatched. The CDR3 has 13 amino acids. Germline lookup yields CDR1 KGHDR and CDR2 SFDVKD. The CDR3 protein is CATQETGVYGYTF. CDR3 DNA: TGTGCCACCCAAGAGACAGGGGTCTATGGCTACACCTTC.

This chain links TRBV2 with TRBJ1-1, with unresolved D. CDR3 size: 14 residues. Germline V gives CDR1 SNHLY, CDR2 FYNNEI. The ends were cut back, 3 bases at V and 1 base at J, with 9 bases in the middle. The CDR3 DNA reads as TGTGCCAGCAGTGATAGACGGCAGAACACTGAAGCTTTCTTT. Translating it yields CASSDRRQNTEAFF. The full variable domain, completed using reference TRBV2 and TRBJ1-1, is EPEVTQTPSHQVTQMGQEVILRCVPISNHLYFYWYRQILGQKVEFLVSFYNNEISEKSEIFDDQFSVERPDGSNFTLKIRSTKLEDSAMYFCASSDRRQNTEAFFGQGTRLTVV.

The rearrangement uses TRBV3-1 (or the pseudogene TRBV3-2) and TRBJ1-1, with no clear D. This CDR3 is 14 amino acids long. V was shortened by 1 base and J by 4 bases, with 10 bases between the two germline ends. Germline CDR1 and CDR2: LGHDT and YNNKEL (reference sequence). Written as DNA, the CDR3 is TGTGCCAGCAGCCAAGTCGGTTCGCGCACTGAAGCTTTCTTT. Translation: CASSQVGSRTEAFF.

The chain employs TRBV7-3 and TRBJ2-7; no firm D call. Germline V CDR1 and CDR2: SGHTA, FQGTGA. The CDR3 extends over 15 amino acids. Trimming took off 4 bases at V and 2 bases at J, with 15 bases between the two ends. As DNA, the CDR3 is TGTGCCAGCAGCTCAGGACCATCTTTTGCCTACGAGCAGTACTTC. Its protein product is CASSSGPSFAYEQYF.

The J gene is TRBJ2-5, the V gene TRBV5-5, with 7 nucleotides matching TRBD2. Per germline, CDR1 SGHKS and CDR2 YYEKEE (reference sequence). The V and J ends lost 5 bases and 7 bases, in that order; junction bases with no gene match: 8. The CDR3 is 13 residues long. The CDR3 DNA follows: TGTGCCAGCAGGAATCTGGGCGGGGGGACCCAGTACTTC. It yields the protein CASRNLGGGTQYF.

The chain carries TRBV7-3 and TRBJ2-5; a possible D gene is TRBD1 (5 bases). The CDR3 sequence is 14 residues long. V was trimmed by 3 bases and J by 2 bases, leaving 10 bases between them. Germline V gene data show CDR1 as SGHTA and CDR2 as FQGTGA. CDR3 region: CASSFQGSQETQYF. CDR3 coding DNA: TGTGCCAGCAGCTTCCAGGGATCTCAAGAGACCCAGTACTTC.

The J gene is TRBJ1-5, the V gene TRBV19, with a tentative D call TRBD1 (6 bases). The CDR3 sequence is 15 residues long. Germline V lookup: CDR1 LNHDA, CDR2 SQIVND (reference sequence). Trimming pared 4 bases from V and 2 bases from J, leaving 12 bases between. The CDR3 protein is CASSRTARGNQPQHF. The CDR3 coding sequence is TGTGCCAGTAGTAGGACAGCACGAGGCAATCAGCCCCAGCATTTT.